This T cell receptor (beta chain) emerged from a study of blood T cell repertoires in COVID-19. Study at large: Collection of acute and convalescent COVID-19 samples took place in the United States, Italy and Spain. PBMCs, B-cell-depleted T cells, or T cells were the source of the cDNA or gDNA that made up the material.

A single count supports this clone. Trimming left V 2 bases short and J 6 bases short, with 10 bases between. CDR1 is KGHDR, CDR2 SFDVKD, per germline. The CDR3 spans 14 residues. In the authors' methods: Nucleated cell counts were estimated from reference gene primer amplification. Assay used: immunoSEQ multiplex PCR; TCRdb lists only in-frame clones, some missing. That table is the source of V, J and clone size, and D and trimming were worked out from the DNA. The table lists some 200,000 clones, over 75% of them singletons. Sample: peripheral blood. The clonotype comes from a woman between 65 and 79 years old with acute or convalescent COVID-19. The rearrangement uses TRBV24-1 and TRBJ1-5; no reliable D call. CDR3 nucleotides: TGTGCCACCAGTGATTACGGGGATGTTCAGCCCCAGCATTTT. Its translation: CATSDYGDVQPQHF.